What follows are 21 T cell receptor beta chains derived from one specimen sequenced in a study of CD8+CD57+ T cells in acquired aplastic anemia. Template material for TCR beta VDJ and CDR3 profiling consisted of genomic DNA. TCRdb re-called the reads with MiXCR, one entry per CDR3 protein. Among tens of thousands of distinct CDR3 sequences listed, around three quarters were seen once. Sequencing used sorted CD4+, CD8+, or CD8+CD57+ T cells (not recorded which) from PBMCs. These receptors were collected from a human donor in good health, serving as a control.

CDR3: CASSTVAQETQYF. CDR3 sequence (DNA): TGTGCCAGCAGCACGGTGGCCCAAGAGACCCAGTACTTC. The rearrangement links TRBV12-3 or TRBV12-4 to TRBJ2-5, with no clear D. CDR3 size: 13 residues. Trimming took off 6 bases at V and 1 base at J, with 9 bases between the two ends.

CDR3 in DNA: TGTGCCAGTAGTATGGGGGGGGAAACCTACAATGAGCAGTTCTTC. Amino acids: CASSMGGETYNEQFF. The gene calls are TRBV19 and TRBJ2-1; 7 bases are a match to TRBD2. With V trimmed by 3 bases and J by 2 bases, 4 bases remained unmatched. Germline V gene sequence: CDR1 LNHDA, CDR2 SQIVND (reference sequence). The CDR3 spans 15 residues.

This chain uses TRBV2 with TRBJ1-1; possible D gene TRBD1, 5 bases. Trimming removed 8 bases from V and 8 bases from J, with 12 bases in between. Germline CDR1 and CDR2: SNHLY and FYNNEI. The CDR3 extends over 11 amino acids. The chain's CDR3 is CASGDGREAFF. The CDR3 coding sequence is TGTGCCAGCGGGGACGGGCGGGAAGCTTTCTTT.

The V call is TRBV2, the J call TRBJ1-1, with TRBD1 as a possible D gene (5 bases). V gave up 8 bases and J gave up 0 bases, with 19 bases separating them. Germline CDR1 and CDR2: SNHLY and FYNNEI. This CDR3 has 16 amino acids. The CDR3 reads CASGGTPVVLNTEAFF. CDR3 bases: TGTGCCAGCGGAGGGACTCCCGTCGTCTTGAACACTGAAGCTTTCTTT.

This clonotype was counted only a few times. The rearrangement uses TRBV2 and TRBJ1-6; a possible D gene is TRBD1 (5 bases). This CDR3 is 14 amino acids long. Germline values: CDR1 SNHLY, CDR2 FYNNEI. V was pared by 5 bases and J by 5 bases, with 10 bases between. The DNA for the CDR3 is TGTGCCAGCAGTCGGGGGGAGGATAATTCACCCCTCCACTTT. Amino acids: CASSRGEDNSPLHF.

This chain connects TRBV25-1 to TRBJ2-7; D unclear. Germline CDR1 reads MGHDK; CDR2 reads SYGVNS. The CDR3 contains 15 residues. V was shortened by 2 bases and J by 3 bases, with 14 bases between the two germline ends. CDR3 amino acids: CASSEGRKSYYEQYF. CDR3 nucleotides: TGTGCCAGCAGTGAAGGTCGCAAGAGCTACTACGAGCAGTACTTC.

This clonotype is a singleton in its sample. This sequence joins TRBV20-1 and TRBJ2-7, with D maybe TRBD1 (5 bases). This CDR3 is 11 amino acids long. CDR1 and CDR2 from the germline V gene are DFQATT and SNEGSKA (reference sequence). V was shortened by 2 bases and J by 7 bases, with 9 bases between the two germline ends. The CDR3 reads CSARPSGEQYF. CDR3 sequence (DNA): TGCAGTGCTAGACCCTCAGGGGAGCAGTACTTC.

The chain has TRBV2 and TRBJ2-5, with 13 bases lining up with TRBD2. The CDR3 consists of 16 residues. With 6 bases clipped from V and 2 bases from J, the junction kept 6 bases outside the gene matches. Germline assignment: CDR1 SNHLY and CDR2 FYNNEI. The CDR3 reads CASRDSLAGGQETQYF. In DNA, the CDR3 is TGTGCCAGCAGGGATTCACTAGCGGGGGGGCAAGAGACCCAGTACTTC. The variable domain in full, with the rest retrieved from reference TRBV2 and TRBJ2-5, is EPEVTQTPSHQVTQMGQEVILRCVPISNHLYFYWYRQILGQKVEFLVSFYNNEISEKSEIFDDQFSVERPDGSNFTLKIRSTKLEDSAMYFCASRDSLAGGQETQYFGPGTRLLVL.

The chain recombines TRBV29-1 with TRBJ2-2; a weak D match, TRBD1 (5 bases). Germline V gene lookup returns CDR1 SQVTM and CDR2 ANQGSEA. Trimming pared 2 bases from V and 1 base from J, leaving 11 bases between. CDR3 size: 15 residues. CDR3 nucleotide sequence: TGCAGCGTTGAACTAATGGACAAGAACACCGGGGAGCTGTTTTTT. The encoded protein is CSVELMDKNTGELFF.

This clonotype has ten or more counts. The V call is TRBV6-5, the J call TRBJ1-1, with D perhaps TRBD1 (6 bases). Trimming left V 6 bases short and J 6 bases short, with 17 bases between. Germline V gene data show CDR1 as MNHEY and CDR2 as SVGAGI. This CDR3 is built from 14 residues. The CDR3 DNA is TGTGCCAGCAGCCAGAGGGGGTACGAGGCTGAAGCTTTCTTT. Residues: CASSQRGYEAEAFF.

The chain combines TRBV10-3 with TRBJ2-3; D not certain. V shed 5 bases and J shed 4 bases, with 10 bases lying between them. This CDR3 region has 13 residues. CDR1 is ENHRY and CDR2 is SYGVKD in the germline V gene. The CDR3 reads CAISTLAADTQYF. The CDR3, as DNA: TGTGCCATCAGTACCCTGGCAGCAGATACGCAGTATTTT.

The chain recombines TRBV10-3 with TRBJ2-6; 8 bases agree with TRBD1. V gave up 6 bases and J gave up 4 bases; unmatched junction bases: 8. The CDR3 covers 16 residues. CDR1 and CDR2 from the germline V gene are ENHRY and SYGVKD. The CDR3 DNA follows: TGTGCCATCAGCCCGACAGGGGTAACCGGGGCCAACGTCCTGACTTTC. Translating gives CAISPTGVTGANVLTF.

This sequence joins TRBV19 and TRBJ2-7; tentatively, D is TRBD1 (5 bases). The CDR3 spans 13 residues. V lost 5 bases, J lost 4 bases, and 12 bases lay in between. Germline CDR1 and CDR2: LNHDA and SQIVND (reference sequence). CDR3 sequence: CASSPQAGYEQYV. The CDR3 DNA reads TGTGCCAGTAGTCCTCAGGCAGGGTACGAGCAGTACGTC.

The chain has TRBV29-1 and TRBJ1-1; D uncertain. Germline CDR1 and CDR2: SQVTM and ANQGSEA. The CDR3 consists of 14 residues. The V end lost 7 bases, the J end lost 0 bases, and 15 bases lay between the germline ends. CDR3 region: CSAGHRTMNTEAFF. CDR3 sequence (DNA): TGCAGCGCAGGCCATCGCACCATGAACACTGAAGCTTTCTTT.

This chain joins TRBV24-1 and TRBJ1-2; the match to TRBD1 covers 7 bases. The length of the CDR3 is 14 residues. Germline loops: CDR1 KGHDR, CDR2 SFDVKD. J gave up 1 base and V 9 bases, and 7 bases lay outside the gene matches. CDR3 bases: TGTGCCACCTCCCGGGACAGCGTTAACTATGGCTACACCTTC. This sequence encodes CATSRDSVNYGYTF.

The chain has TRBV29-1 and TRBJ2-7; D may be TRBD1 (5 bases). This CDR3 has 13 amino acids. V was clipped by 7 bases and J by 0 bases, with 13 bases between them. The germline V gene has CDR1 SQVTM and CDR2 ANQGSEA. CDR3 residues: CSGADSDSYEQYF. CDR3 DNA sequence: TGCAGCGGGGCAGACAGCGACTCCTACGAGCAGTACTTC.

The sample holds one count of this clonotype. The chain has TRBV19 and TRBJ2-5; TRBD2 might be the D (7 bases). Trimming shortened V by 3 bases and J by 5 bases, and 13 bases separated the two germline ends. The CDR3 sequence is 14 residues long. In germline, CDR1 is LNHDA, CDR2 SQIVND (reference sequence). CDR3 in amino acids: CASSIGGALETQYF. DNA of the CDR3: TGTGCCAGTAGTATTGGGGGGGCGTTGGAGACCCAGTACTTC.

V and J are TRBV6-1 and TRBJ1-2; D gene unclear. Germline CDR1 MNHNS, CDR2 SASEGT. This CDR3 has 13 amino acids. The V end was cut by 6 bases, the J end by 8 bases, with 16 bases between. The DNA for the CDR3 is TGTGCCAGCAGCCGCTCCCAGGCACGGGGCTACACCTTC. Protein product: CASSRSQARGYTF.

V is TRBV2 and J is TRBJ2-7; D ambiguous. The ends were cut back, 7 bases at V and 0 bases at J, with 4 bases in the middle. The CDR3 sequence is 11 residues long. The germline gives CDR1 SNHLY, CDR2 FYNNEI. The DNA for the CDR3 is TGTGCCAGCAAGATCTCCTACGAGCAGTACTTC. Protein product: CASKISYEQYF.

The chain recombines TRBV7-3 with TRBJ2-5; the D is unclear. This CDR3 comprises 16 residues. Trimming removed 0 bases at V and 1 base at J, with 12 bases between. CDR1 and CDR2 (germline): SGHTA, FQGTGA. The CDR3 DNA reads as TGTGCCAGCAGCTTAACGGGAAGGTTACCCCAAGAGACCCAGTACTTC. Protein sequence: CASSLTGRLPQETQYF.

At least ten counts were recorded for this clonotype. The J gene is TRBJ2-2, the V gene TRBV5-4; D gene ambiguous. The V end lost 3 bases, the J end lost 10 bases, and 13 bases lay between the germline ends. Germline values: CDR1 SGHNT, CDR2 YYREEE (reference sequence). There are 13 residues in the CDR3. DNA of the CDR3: TGTGCCAGCAGCTCACCCCCCCAGACGGAGCTGTTTTTT. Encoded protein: CASSSPPQTELFF.